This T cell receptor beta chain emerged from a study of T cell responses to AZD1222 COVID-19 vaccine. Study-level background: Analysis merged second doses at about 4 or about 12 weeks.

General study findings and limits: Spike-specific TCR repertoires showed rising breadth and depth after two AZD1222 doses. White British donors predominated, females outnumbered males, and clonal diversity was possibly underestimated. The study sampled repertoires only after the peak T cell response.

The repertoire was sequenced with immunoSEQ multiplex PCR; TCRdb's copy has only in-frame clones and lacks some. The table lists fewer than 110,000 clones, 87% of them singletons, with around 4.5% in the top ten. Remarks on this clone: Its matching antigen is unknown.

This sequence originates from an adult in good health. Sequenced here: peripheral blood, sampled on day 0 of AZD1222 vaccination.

For the CDR3, the DNA is TGTGCCAGCAGGTTGACAGGTCCGAACACTGAAGCTTTCTTT. It translates to CASRLTGPNTEAFF. The chain recombines TRBV2 with TRBJ1-1; maybe TRBD1 (6 bases). This CDR3 has 14 amino acids. The V end lost 6 bases, the J end lost 1 base, and 12 bases lay between the germline ends. Per germline, CDR1 SNHLY and CDR2 FYNNEI. Filled out from reference TRBV2 and TRBJ1-1, the complete variable domain reads EPEVTQTPSHQVTQMGQEVILRCVPISNHLYFYWYRQILGQKVEFLVSFYNNEISEKSEIFDDQFSVERPDGSNFTLKIRSTKLEDSAMYFCASRLTGPNTEAFFGQGTRLTVV.